One and the same sample provided the 28 T cell receptor beta chains below, sequenced in a study of blood T cell repertoires in COVID-19. Clones were read by immunoSEQ multiplex PCR, and TCRdb kept only the in-frame ones, dropping some. The sample holds hundreds of thousands of clones, nearly 90% seen once. The sequencing input was PBMCs or T cells enriched from blood (not recorded which). The receptors derive from a woman under 30 who had been exposed to COVID-19.

The table lists this clone with a few counts. The genes are TRBV3-1 (or the pseudogene TRBV3-2) and TRBJ2-6; D ambiguous. V dropped 0 bases and J dropped 0 bases, with 6 bases sitting between them. The CDR3 runs to 16 residues. CDR1 is LGHDT and CDR2 is YNNKEL in the germline V gene (reference sequence). The CDR3 here is CASSQDLTSGANVLTF. The CDR3 bases are TGTGCCAGCAGCCAAGACCTAACCTCTGGGGCCAACGTCCTGACTTTC.

The rearrangement links TRBV4-1 to TRBJ1-1; D is uncertain. The CDR3 is 15 residues long. With 0 bases removed from V and 3 bases from J, the gap between germline ends came to 11 bases. Germline-derived CDR1 and CDR2 are MGHRA and YSYEKL. The CDR3 DNA follows: TGCGCCAGCAGCCAAGAGGGCAGTTCACACACTGAAGCTTTCTTT. Its translation is CASSQEGSSHTEAFF.

CDR3 bases: TGCGCCAGCAGCTTGGGACTAGCGGAATATGAGCAGTTCTTC. It translates to CASSLGLAEYEQFF. The V gene is TRBV5-1, the J gene TRBJ2-1, with TRBD2 matching 9 bases. Germline lookup yields CDR1 SGHRS and CDR2 YFSETQ. Losses at the gene ends were 0 bases for V and 8 bases for J; bases not matched to a gene: 3. The CDR3 has 14 amino acids. The full variable domain, completed using reference TRBV5-1 and TRBJ2-1, is KAGVTQTPRYLIKTRGQQVTLSCSPISGHRSVSWYQQTPGQGLQFLFEYFSETQRNKGNFPGRFSGRQFSNSRSEMNVSTLELGDSALYLCASSLGLAEYEQFFGPGTRLTVL.

The chain couples TRBV10-3 to TRBJ2-5; D ambiguous. CDR3 size: 14 residues. V was trimmed by 4 bases and J by 3 bases, leaving 12 bases between them. CDR1 is ENHRY and CDR2 is SYGVKD in the germline V gene. The CDR3 protein is CAISARPTEETQYF. CDR3 coding DNA: TGTGCCATCAGTGCCCGCCCAACGGAAGAGACCCAGTACTTC.

V usage is TRBV24-1 and J usage is TRBJ2-1, with 9 bases aligning to TRBD1. Germline CDR1 and CDR2: KGHDR and SFDVKD. The junction had 13 bases not matched to a gene; V was cut back by 11 bases and J by 9 bases. The CDR3 has 14 amino acids. In nucleotides, the CDR3 is TGTGCCATCTCCGGGACAGGGATGGGCACTGAGCAGTTCTTC. It is translated as CAISGTGMGTEQFF.

The chain joins TRBV6-5 to TRBJ1-6; 9 positions agree with TRBD1. CDR1 is MNHEY, CDR2 SVGAGI, per germline. This CDR3 has 15 amino acids. The V segment lost 6 bases and the J segment 9 bases; nucleotides outside the gene matches: 9. The CDR3 reads CASRGTGKEGSPLHF. CDR3 nucleotide sequence: TGTGCCAGCAGAGGGACAGGGAAAGAAGGTTCACCCCTCCACTTT.

The rearrangement uses TRBV5-6 and TRBJ1-2, with D uncertain. Trimming left V 1 base short and J 3 bases short, with 10 bases between. The CDR3 loop spans 14 amino acids. Per the germline V gene, CDR1 is SGHDT and CDR2 is YYEEEE. In DNA, the CDR3 is TGTGCCAGCAGCTTGCTGCAGAGCGACTATGGCTACACCTTC. It translates to CASSLLQSDYGYTF. The full variable domain, completed using reference TRBV5-6 and TRBJ1-2, is DAGVTQSPTHLIKTRGQQVTLRCSPKSGHDTVSWYQQALGQGPQFIFQYYEEEERQRGNFPDRFSGHQFPNYSSELNVNALLLGDSALYLCASSLLQSDYGYTFGSGTRLTVV.

This clone was counted once. CDR3 region: CARSPSGTGKYEQYF. CDR3 nucleotide sequence: TGTGCCAGAAGCCCTTCCGGGACAGGGAAGTACGAGCAGTACTTC. The chain employs TRBV5-3 and TRBJ2-7; TRBD1 agrees at 9 bases. TRBV5-3 is sorted into the ORF group, with uncertain function. J lost 4 bases, V lost 4 bases, and 9 bases had no gene match. The CDR3 is 15 residues long.

This clone is a singleton in its sample. The chain has TRBV10-1 and TRBJ1-2; TRBD1 matches at 7 bases. Germline V lookup: CDR1 WNHNN, CDR2 SYGVQD (reference sequence). Trimming cost V 3 bases and J 4 bases; bases outside gene matches: 14. The CDR3 runs 17 residues. In nucleotides, the CDR3 is TGCGCCAGCAGTGACCGGGACAGACCGAGTAGGCGCTATGGCTACACCTTC. It codes for CASSDRDRPSRRYGYTF.

This clone came up a few times. The chain employs TRBV6-4 and TRBJ1-2; TRBD1 might be the D (6 bases). Germline CDR1 reads MRHNA; CDR2 reads SNTAGT. Trimming stripped 4 bases from V and 4 bases from J, with 16 bases between. CDR3 length: 15 amino acids. This chain's CDR3 is CASSVGAGLSYGYTF. CDR3 coding DNA: TGTGCCAGCAGTGTGGGGGCCGGTTTGAGCTATGGCTACACCTTC.

This rearrangement joins TRBV11-2 to TRBJ1-4, with 7 bases fitting TRBD1. Trimming took 1 base from V and 2 from J; bases not matched to a gene: 10. CDR3 length equals 18 residues. Germline values: CDR1 SGHAT, CDR2 FQNNGV. CDR3 coding DNA: TGTGCCAGCAGCTTAGGGCAGGGGGAGATCGGGACTAATGAAAAACTGTTTTTT. Its protein product is CASSLGQGEIGTNEKLFF.

J is TRBJ2-7 and V is TRBV5-1, with 13 bases identical to TRBD2. Unmatched junction bases numbered 6, after V lost 3 bases and J lost 6 bases. The length of the CDR3 is 15 residues. Germline V gene data show CDR1 as SGHRS and CDR2 as YFSETQ. The CDR3 protein is CASSSRLAGGREQYF. DNA of the CDR3: TGCGCCAGCAGCTCAAGACTAGCGGGGGGTCGCGAGCAGTACTTC. Full variable domain (outside the CDR3, taken from reference TRBV5-1 and TRBJ2-7): KAGVTQTPRYLIKTRGQQVTLSCSPISGHRSVSWYQQTPGQGLQFLFEYFSETQRNKGNFPGRFSGRQFSNSRSEMNVSTLELGDSALYLCASSSRLAGGREQYFGPGTRLTVT.

The chain recombines TRBV19 with TRBJ1-1; 9 nucleotides agree with TRBD1. Germline lookup yields CDR1 LNHDA and CDR2 SQIVND (reference sequence). V was pared by 4 bases and J by 7 bases, with 7 bases of the junction left unmatched. The CDR3 consists of 14 residues. Here the CDR3 DNA reads TGTGCCAGTAGTAGACAGGGGGATAACGGTGAAGCTTTCTTT. Its protein is CASSRQGDNGEAFF.

Only a few counts were recorded for this clone. The chain employs TRBV6-1 and TRBJ1-1; D perhaps matches TRBD1 (5 bases). The CDR3 is 15 amino acids. The germline V gene encodes CDR1 MNHNS and CDR2 SASEGT. V lost 1 base and J lost 5, with 14 bases in between. The DNA for the CDR3 is TGTGCCAGCAGTGAAGTAATAGGGGCCGGGACTGAAGCTTTCTTT. It encodes CASSEVIGAGTEAFF.

The chain employs TRBV14 and TRBJ1-2; 9 bases align to TRBD1. J lost 1 base, V lost 4 bases, and 16 bases had no gene match. The CDR3 runs 19 residues. Germline V gives CDR1 SGHDN, CDR2 FVKESK. CDR3 sequence (DNA): TGTGCCAGCAGCCGATCCCCGCCCGGGACAGGGCCCTTTAACTATGGCTACACCTTC. This codes for CASSRSPPGTGPFNYGYTF.

V usage is TRBV5-6 and J usage is TRBJ2-7, with D possibly being TRBD2 (5 bases). The V end was cut by 4 bases, the J end by 3 bases, with 11 bases between. Germline loops: CDR1 SGHDT, CDR2 YYEEEE. The CDR3 is 13 residues long. CDR3 protein: CASSHGGYYEQYF. Written as DNA, the CDR3 is TGTGCCAGCAGCCATGGCGGGTACTACGAGCAGTACTTC. The full variable domain, completed using reference TRBV5-6 and TRBJ2-7, is DAGVTQSPTHLIKTRGQQVTLRCSPKSGHDTVSWYQQALGQGPQFIFQYYEEEERQRGNFPDRFSGHQFPNYSSELNVNALLLGDSALYLCASSHGGYYEQYFGPGTRLTVT.

The chain is built from TRBV30 and TRBJ1-1, with D perhaps matching TRBD1 (6 bases). The length of the CDR3 is 13 residues. Germline V gene lookup returns CDR1 GTSNPN and CDR2 SVGIG (reference sequence). The germline V and J ends were trimmed by 5 bases and 1 base, with 11 bases remaining between them. This chain's CDR3 is CAWRGATNTEAFF. CDR3 bases: TGTGCCTGGCGGGGGGCCACGAACACTGAAGCTTTCTTT.

The chain joins TRBV6-2 or TRBV6-3 to TRBJ2-1; D may be TRBD2 (6 bases). Trimming removed 4 bases at V and 1 base at J, with 14 bases between. The germline V gene has CDR1 MNHEY and CDR2 SVGEGT. The CDR3 extends over 16 amino acids. The DNA for the CDR3 is TGTGCCAGCAGTTCGACACGACTAGGGTCCTACAATGAGCAGTTCTTC. Its protein product is CASSSTRLGSYNEQFF.

V is TRBV5-4 and J is TRBJ2-7; TRBD1 matches 7 bases. After removal of 0 bases from V and 6 bases from J, the junction contained 6 bases not matched to a gene. The germline V gene encodes CDR1 SGHNT and CDR2 YYREEE (reference sequence). This CDR3 comprises 14 residues. CDR3 protein: CASSLEGTVREQYF. CDR3 bases: TGTGCCAGCAGCTTGGAAGGGACAGTTCGCGAGCAGTACTTC.

The chain uses TRBV28 and TRBJ2-4; 7 bases agree with TRBD2. After removal of 6 bases from V and 1 base from J, the junction contained 6 bases not matched to a gene. The CDR3 has 15 amino acids. Germline V gene data show CDR1 as MDHEN and CDR2 as SYDVKM. CDR3 amino acids: CASSPSGTAKNIQYF. Written as DNA, the CDR3 is TGTGCCAGCAGCCCCAGCGGGACCGCCAAAAACATTCAGTACTTC.

The chain uses TRBV6-5 and TRBJ2-7; 9 bases align to TRBD1. CDR1 and CDR2 from the germline V gene are MNHEY and SVGAGI. There are 15 residues in the CDR3. V shed 5 bases and J 3 bases; nucleotides not matched to a gene: 8. The CDR3 region is CASSHRGQGHYEQYF. CDR3 in DNA: TGTGCCAGCAGTCACCGGGGACAGGGTCACTACGAGCAGTACTTC.

The J gene is TRBJ2-3, the V gene TRBV11-2; TRBD1 matches 10 bases. CDR3 length: 13 residues. Germline assignment: CDR1 SGHAT and CDR2 FQNNGV. Trimming removed 8 bases from V and 4 bases from J; junction bases left unmatched: 3. CDR3 nucleotides: TGTGCCAGCGGGACAGGGGCATCAGATACGCAGTATTTT. It yields the protein CASGTGASDTQYF.

This chain connects TRBV12-5 to TRBJ2-3; D call uncertain. CDR1 and CDR2 (germline): LGHNT, FRNRAP. The CDR3 extends over 13 amino acids. V shed 0 bases and J shed 4 bases, with 5 bases lying between them. The CDR3 nucleotides are TGTGCTAGTGGTTTGGTATCATCAGATACGCAGTATTTT. Translation gives CASGLVSSDTQYF.

The chain employs TRBV6-2 or TRBV6-3 and TRBJ2-7; 8 nucleotides align to TRBD2. With 0 bases clipped from V and 0 bases from J, the junction kept 4 bases outside the gene matches. Germline-derived CDR1 and CDR2 are MNHEY and SVGEGT. This CDR3 spans 16 amino acids. CDR3 in amino acids: CASSYSSLAGSYEQYF. In nucleotides, the CDR3 is TGTGCCAGCAGTTACTCGAGTCTAGCGGGCTCCTACGAGCAGTACTTC.

CDR3 sequence reads: CASSTVERNQPQHF. CDR3 in DNA: TGTGCCAGTAGTACGGTAGAGCGCAATCAGCCCCAGCATTTT. This sequence joins TRBV19 and TRBJ1-5; the D is unclear. The V end lost 4 bases, the J end lost 2 bases, and 9 bases lay between the germline ends. CDR3 length: 14 amino acids. CDR1 and CDR2 from the germline V gene are LNHDA and SQIVND (reference sequence).

Ten or more counts support this clone. The V call is TRBV6-5, the J call TRBJ2-7; 9 positions agree with TRBD1. Germline values: CDR1 MNHEY, CDR2 SVGAGI. The CDR3 is made up of 14 amino acids. The chain's CDR3 is CASRGTGSSYEQYF. The CDR3 DNA is TGTGCGAGTAGGGGGACAGGGTCCTCCTACGAGCAGTACTTC.

The rearrangement links TRBV28 to TRBJ2-1, with a weak D call TRBD2 (6 bases). The V gene lost 2 bases and the J gene lost 5 bases, with 10 bases spanning the gap. CDR1 MDHEN and CDR2 SYDVKM come from the germline V gene. The CDR3 covers 14 residues. CDR3 nucleotide sequence: TGTGCCAGCAGTTTAGCCGGGGGACACAATGAGCAGTTCTTC. Translation: CASSLAGGHNEQFF.

The V and J genes are TRBV27 and TRBJ2-7; no firm D call. CDR3 length: 15 residues. Trimming cost V 3 bases and J 0 bases, with 12 bases left between them. Germline CDR1 reads MNHEY; CDR2 reads SMNVEV (reference sequence). The CDR3 reads CASSFGGKSSYEQYF. CDR3 nucleotides: TGTGCCAGCAGTTTTGGTGGTAAGAGCTCCTACGAGCAGTACTTC.